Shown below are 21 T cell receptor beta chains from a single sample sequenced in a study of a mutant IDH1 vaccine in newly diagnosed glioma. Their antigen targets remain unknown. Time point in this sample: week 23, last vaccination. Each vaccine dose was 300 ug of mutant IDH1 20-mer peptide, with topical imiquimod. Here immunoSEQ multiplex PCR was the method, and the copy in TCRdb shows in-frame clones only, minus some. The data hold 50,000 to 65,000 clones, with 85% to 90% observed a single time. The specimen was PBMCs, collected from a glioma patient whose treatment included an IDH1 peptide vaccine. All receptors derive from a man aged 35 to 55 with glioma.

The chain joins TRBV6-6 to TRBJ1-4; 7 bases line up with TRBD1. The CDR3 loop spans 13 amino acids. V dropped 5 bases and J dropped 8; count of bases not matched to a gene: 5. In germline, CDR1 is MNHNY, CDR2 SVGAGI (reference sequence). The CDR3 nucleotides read TGTGCCAGCAGTCGAAACAGGGGAGAAAAACTGTTTTTT. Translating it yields CASSRNRGEKLFF.

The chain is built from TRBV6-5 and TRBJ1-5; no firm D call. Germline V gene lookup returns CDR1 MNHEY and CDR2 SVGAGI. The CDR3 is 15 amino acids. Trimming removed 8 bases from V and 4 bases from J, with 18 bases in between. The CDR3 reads CASRQLGIRNQPQHF. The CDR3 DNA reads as TGTGCCAGCCGCCAACTGGGTATTCGAAATCAGCCCCAGCATTTT.

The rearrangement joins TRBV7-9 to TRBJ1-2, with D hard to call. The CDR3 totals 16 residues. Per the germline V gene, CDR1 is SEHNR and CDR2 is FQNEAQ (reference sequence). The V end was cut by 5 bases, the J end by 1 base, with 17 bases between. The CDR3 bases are TGTGCCAGCAGCCTCACGCCGAGCTCTGTTAACTATGGCTACACCTTC. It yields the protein CASSLTPSSVNYGYTF.

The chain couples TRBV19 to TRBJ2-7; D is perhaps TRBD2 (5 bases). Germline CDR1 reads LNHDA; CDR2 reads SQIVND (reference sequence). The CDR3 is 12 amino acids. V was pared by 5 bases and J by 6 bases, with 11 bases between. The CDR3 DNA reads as TGTGCCAGTAGTCCTGGACTCTCCGAGCAGTACTTC. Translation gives CASSPGLSEQYF.

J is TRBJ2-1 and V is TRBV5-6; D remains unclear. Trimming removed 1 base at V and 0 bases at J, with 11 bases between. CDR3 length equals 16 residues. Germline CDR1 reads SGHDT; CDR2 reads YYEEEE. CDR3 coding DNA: TGTGCCAGCAGCTTGTGGCTGGGCCACTCCTACAATGAGCAGTTCTTC. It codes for CASSLWLGHSYNEQFF.

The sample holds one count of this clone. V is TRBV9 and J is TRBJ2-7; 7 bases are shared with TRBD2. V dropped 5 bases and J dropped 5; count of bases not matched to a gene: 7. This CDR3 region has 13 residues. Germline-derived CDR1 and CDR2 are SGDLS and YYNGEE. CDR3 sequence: CASSLSGIDEQYF. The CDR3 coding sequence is TGTGCCAGCAGTCTCAGCGGGATAGACGAGCAGTACTTC.

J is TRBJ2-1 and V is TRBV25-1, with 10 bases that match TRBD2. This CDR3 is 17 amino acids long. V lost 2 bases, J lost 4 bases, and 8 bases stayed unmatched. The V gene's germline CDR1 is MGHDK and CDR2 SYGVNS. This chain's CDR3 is CASSEHLAGERYNEQFF. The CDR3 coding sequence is TGTGCCAGCAGTGAACATCTAGCGGGAGAACGGTACAATGAGCAGTTCTTC.

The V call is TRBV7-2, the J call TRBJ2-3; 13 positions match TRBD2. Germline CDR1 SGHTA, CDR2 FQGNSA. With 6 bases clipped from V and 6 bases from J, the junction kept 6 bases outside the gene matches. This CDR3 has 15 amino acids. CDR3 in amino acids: CASSRTSGGDDTQYF. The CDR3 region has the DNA TGTGCCAGCAGTCGAACTAGCGGGGGGGACGATACGCAGTATTTT.

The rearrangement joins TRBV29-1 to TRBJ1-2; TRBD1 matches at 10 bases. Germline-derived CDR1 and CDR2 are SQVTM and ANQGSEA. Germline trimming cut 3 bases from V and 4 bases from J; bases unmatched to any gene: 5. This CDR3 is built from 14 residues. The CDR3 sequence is CSVEGDRGFYGYTF. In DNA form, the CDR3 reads TGCAGCGTTGAGGGGGACAGGGGATTCTATGGCTACACCTTC.

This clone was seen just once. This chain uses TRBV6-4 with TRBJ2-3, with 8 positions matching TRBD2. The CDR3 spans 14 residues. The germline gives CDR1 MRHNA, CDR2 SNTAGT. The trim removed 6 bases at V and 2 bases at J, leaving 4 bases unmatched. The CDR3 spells CASSRGGPTDTQYF. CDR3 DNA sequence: TGTGCCAGCAGCCGCGGGGGGCCCACAGATACGCAGTATTTT.

CDR3 sequence: CASSLQENTEAFF. CDR3 in DNA: TGTGCCAGCAGCCTTCAGGAGAACACTGAAGCTTTCTTT. The chain combines TRBV5-4 with TRBJ1-1; D unresolved. This CDR3 has 13 residues. V was clipped by 4 bases and J by 1 base, with 8 bases between them. CDR1 is SGHNT, CDR2 YYREEE, per germline (reference sequence).

The CDR3 protein is CASSLVMGLGRSNTGELFF. The CDR3 DNA reads as TGTGCCAGCAGCTTAGTTATGGGGTTGGGGCGGTCGAACACCGGGGAGCTGTTTTTT. V gene TRBV7-8 combines with J gene TRBJ2-2; D perhaps matches TRBD1 (5 bases). The V gene's germline CDR1 is SGHVS and CDR2 FQNEAQ. The CDR3 length is 19 residues. The V and J ends lost 1 base and 0 bases respectively, with 18 bases between them.

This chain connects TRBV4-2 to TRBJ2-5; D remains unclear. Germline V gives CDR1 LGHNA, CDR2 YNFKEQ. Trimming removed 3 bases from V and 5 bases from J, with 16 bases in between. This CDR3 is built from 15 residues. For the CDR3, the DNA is TGTGCCAGCAGCCATTCCTTCCCGCCTCAGGAGACCCAGTACTTC. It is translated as CASSHSFPPQETQYF.

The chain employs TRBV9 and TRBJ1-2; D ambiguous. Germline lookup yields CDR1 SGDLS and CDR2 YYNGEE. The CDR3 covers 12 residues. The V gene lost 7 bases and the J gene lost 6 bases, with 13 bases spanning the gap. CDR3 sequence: CASARNRDGYTF. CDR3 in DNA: TGTGCCAGCGCTCGAAATCGGGATGGCTACACCTTC.

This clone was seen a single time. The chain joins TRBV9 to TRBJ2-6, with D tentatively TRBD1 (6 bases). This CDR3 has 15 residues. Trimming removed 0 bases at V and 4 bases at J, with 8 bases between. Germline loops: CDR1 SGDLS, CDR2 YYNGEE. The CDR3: CASSVEGVGANVLTF. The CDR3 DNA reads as TGTGCCAGCAGCGTAGAGGGGGTCGGGGCCAACGTCCTGACTTTC.

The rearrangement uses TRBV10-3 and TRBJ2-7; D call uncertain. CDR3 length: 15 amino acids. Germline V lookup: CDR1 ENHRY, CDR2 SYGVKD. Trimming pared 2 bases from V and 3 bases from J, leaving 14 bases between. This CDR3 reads CAISEPNTGGYEQYF. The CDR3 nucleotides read TGTGCCATCAGTGAGCCCAATACGGGTGGCTACGAGCAGTACTTC.

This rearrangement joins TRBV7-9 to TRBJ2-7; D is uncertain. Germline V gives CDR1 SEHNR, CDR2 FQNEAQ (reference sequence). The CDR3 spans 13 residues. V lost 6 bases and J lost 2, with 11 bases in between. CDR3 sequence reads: CASRPSGTYEQYF. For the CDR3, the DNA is TGTGCCAGCAGACCCTCAGGAACCTACGAGCAGTACTTC.

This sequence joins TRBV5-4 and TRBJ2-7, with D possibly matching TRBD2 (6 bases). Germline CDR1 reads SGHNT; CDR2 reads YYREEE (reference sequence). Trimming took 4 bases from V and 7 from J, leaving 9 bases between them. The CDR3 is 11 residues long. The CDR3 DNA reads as TGTGCCAGCAGCCCCGGAGGGGAGCAGTACTTC. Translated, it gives CASSPGGEQYF.

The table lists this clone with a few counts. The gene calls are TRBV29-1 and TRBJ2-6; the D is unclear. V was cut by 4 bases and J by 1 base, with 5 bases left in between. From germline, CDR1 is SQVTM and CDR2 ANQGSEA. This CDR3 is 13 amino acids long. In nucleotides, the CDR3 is TGCAGCGTTGGACATTCTGGGGCCAACGTCCTGACTTTC. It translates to CSVGHSGANVLTF.

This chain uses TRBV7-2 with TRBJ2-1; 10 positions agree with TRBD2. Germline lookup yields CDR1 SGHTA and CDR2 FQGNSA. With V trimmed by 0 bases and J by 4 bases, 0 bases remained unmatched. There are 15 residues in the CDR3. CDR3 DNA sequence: TGTGCCAGCAGCTTAGCAGCGGGAGGGTACAATGAGCAGTTCTTC. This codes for CASSLAAGGYNEQFF.

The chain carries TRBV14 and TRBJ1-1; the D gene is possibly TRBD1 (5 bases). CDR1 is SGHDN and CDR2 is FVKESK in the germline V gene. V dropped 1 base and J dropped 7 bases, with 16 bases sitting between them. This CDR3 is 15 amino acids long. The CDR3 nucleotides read TGTGCCAGCAGCCAAGGGAGCCACAGGAGGGGTGAAGCTTTCTTT. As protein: CASSQGSHRRGEAFF.